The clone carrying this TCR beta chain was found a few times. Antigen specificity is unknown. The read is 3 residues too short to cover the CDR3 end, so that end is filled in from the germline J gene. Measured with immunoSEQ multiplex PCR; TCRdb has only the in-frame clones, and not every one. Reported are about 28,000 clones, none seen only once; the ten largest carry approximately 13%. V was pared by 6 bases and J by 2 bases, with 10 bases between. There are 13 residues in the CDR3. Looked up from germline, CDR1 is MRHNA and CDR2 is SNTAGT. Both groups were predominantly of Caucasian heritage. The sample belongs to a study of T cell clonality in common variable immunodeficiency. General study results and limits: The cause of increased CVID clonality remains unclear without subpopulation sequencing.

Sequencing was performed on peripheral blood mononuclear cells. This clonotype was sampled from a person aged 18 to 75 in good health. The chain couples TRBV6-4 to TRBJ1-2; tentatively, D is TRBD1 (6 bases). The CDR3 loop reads CASRKTGNYGYTF. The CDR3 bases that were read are TGTGCCAGCAGAAAGACAGGAAACTATGGC.